The 17 T cell receptor beta chains below all came from one sample that was sequenced in a study of blood T cell repertoires in COVID-19. Only in-frame clones appear in the TCRdb table, and some are missing; sequencing was by immunoSEQ multiplex PCR. Of fewer than 450,000 clones in the sample, roughly nine tenths were seen once. Sequenced input: PBMCs or T cells enriched from blood (not recorded which). These receptors all come from a woman younger than 45 who had recovered from COVID-19.

The chain recombines TRBV6-5 with TRBJ2-7; the match to TRBD1 covers 8 bases. This CDR3 is built from 11 residues. V was clipped by 11 bases and J by 7 bases; unmatched bases: 7. Germline V gene lookup returns CDR1 MNHEY and CDR2 SVGAGI. CDR3 coding DNA: TGTGCCGGACGACAGGGGAGGGAGCAGTACTTC. It codes for CAGRQGREQYF.

This clone was recorded once. V and J are TRBV19 and TRBJ1-1; D gene unclear. CDR3 length: 14 amino acids. The germline V and J ends were trimmed by 1 base and 1 base, with 7 bases remaining between them. CDR1 is LNHDA, CDR2 SQIVND, per germline (reference sequence). The CDR3 sequence is CASSIGRSNTEAFF. DNA for the CDR3: TGTGCCAGTAGTATAGGCCGGTCGAACACTGAAGCTTTCTTT.

The chain has TRBV7-9 and TRBJ1-1; D is undetermined. CDR3 size: 14 residues. CDR1 is SEHNR, CDR2 FQNEAQ, per germline (reference sequence). Between the trimmed V and J ends, which lost 3 bases and 4 bases, there was a span of 12 bases. DNA for the CDR3: TGTGCCAGCAGCTTTTCCGGACGGGGCACTGAAGCTTTCTTT. Translating gives CASSFSGRGTEAFF.

This rearrangement joins TRBV7-2 to TRBJ1-3, with D perhaps TRBD1 (5 bases). Germline CDR1 is SGHTA and CDR2 is FQGNSA. V was pared by 3 bases and J by 0 bases, with 12 bases between. The CDR3 extends over 16 amino acids. The DNA for the CDR3 is TGTGCCAGCAGCTTTGACAGTGGATTCTCTGGAAACACCATATATTTT. It is translated as CASSFDSGFSGNTIYF.

V gene TRBV6-5 combines with J gene TRBJ1-2, with D perhaps TRBD1 (6 bases). The germline CDR1 and CDR2 sequences are MNHEY and SVGAGI. Between the trimmed V and J ends, which lost 6 bases and 4 bases, there was a span of 18 bases. This CDR3 region has 15 residues. CDR3 nucleotides: TGTGCCAGCAGATCAGCGGGGGGCCTTCTCTATGGCTACACCTTC. Translation gives CASRSAGGLLYGYTF.

This clone was picked up one time. V gene TRBV6-1 combines with J gene TRBJ1-2, with D perhaps TRBD1 (6 bases). V gave up 1 base and J gave up 0 bases, with 21 bases separating them. CDR1 is MNHNS and CDR2 is SASEGT in the germline V gene. The CDR3 consists of 19 residues. The CDR3 spells CASSEGGGLVWPTNYGYTF. DNA of the CDR3: TGTGCCAGCAGTGAAGGAGGGGGTTTAGTCTGGCCGACTAACTATGGCTACACCTTC.

This sequence joins TRBV5-6 and TRBJ2-3; TRBD1 matches at 9 bases. The ends lost 4 bases at V and 0 bases at J; junction bases unmatched: 3. The CDR3 runs 15 residues. Per the germline V gene, CDR1 is SGHDT and CDR2 is YYEEEE. The CDR3 protein is CASSRDRASTDTQYF. CDR3 nucleotide sequence: TGTGCCAGCAGCCGGGACAGGGCTAGCACAGATACGCAGTATTTT.

This sequence joins TRBV10-3 and TRBJ1-2; TRBD1 matches at 8 bases. Germline CDR1 is ENHRY and CDR2 is SYGVKD. The CDR3 consists of 15 residues. Losses at the gene ends were 4 bases for V and 2 bases for J; bases not matched to a gene: 6. CDR3 DNA: TGTGCCATCAGTGGACAGGGGTTAACCAACTATGGCTACACCTTC. Translated: CAISGQGLTNYGYTF.

This rearrangement joins TRBV5-1 to TRBJ2-5; 7 bases map to TRBD1. Per the germline V gene, CDR1 is SGHRS and CDR2 is YFSETQ. Trimming cost V 4 bases and J 5 bases; bases outside gene matches: 8. This CDR3 contains 14 residues. The CDR3 here is CASSPTDRAETQYF. The CDR3 DNA reads TGCGCCAGCAGCCCGACAGACAGGGCTGAGACCCAGTACTTC.

This chain connects TRBV28 to TRBJ1-1; TRBD1 aligns across 11 bases. The CDR3 loop spans 15 amino acids. V trimming: 5 bases; J trimming: 5 bases; junction bases outside the gene matches: 7. Looked up from germline, CDR1 is MDHEN and CDR2 is SYDVKM. CDR3 DNA sequence: TGTGCCAGCAGTACGGACAGGGGGCCGGGGACTGAAGCTTTCTTT. This codes for CASSTDRGPGTEAFF.

The chain combines TRBV30 with TRBJ1-2, with D possibly being TRBD1 (6 bases). Per the germline V gene, CDR1 is GTSNPN and CDR2 is SVGIG (reference sequence). This CDR3 spans 12 amino acids. Trimming stripped 7 bases from V and 4 bases from J, with 13 bases between. CDR3 in amino acids: CASGGQAYGYTF. Written as DNA, the CDR3 is TGTGCCTCGGGGGGCCAGGCCTATGGCTACACCTTC.

The chain recombines TRBV2 with TRBJ2-5; 8 bases agree with TRBD2. V dropped 2 bases and J dropped 11; count of bases not matched to a gene: 4. The CDR3 is 12 amino acids. Per the germline V gene, CDR1 is SNHLY and CDR2 is FYNNEI. The CDR3 reads CASSERAGVQYF. In DNA form, the CDR3 reads TGTGCCAGCAGTGAAAGAGCGGGGGTACAGTACTTC. The full variable domain, its missing parts supplied by reference TRBV2 and TRBJ2-5, is EPEVTQTPSHQVTQMGQEVILRCVPISNHLYFYWYRQILGQKVEFLVSFYNNEISEKSEIFDDQFSVERPDGSNFTLKIRSTKLEDSAMYFCASSERAGVQYFGPGTRLLVL.

This clone has just one count. The rearrangement uses TRBV7-5 and TRBJ2-1; the table's TRBD1 call for D was not verified on the DNA. TRBV7-5 is described as a pseudogene. This CDR3 has 18 residues. The CDR3 sequence is CVRSLVNWARFSYNEQFF. The CDR3 DNA sequence: TGTGTCAGAAGCTTAGTCAATTGGGCTCGCTTCTCCTACAATGAGCAGTTCTTC.

The V and J genes are TRBV6-6 and TRBJ2-2, with 8 positions matching TRBD1. CDR1 and CDR2 (germline): MNHNY, SVGAGI (reference sequence). There are 16 residues in the CDR3. Unmatched junction bases numbered 6, after V lost 4 bases and J lost 2 bases. CDR3 protein: CASSFGTGINTGELFF. The CDR3, as DNA: TGTGCCAGCAGTTTCGGGACAGGCATTAACACCGGGGAGCTGTTTTTT.

This chain links TRBV18 with TRBJ1-2, with D hard to call. Germline values: CDR1 KGHSH, CDR2 LQKENI. The V end lost 3 bases, the J end lost 5 bases, and 25 bases lay between the germline ends. The CDR3 has 18 amino acids. DNA of the CDR3: TGTGCCAGCTCACCGACTTCAGCGGCTGGTTCTCTTGCTTATGGCTACACCTTC. Amino acid sequence: CASSPTSAAGSLAYGYTF.

V gene TRBV6-5 combines with J gene TRBJ1-1; D is perhaps TRBD1 (5 bases). The length of the CDR3 is 15 residues. V lost 1 base and J lost 2, with 11 bases in between. CDR1 is MNHEY, CDR2 SVGAGI, per germline. The CDR3 DNA follows: TGTGCCAGCAGTTACTTAACTGACAGTAACACTGAAGCTTTCTTT. Amino acids: CASSYLTDSNTEAFF.

The rearrangement uses TRBV6-2 or TRBV6-3 and TRBJ2-7, with 7 positions matching TRBD1. V was pared by 4 bases and J by 3 bases, with 3 bases of the junction left unmatched. The V gene's germline CDR1 is MNHEY and CDR2 SVGEGT. CDR3 length: 13 amino acids. Written as DNA, the CDR3 is TGTGCCAGCAGTTGGGACAGCTACTACGAGCAGTACTTC. This sequence encodes CASSWDSYYEQYF.